This section outlines one T cell receptor (beta chain) sequence together with its context. Antigen unknown. The ends lost 5 bases at V and 12 bases at J; junction bases unmatched: 8. CDR3 length: 13 amino acids. CDR1 is SGHAT, CDR2 FQNNGV, per germline. The repertoire was sequenced with immunoSEQ multiplex PCR; TCRdb's copy has only in-frame clones and lacks some. This sample yields about 130,000 clones, of which 80% to 90% are seen a single time; around 6% belongs to the top ten. This sample is part of a study of T cell responses to AZD1222 COVID-19 vaccine. Study observations and caveats: Repertoire collection took place solely once the T cell response had peaked. Of the AZD1222 recipients, only 5 or 6 were seropositive at baseline. It should be noted that donors were predominantly white British and more often female, and clonal diversity was possibly underestimated.

V is TRBV11-2 and J is TRBJ1-5, with 9 bases matching TRBD1. This receptor was taken from an adult in good health. Here the sequenced sample was peripheral blood, taken on day 0 of AZD1222 vaccination. Here the CDR3 DNA reads TGTGCCAGCAGCGCCGGGACAGGGAGCAACCAGCATTTT. Residues: CASSAGTGSNQHF.